The rows below give T cell receptor beta chains drawn from one sample of a study. MiXCR, run by TCRdb on the RT-PCR reads, gives a single entry per CDR3 protein. This sample has hundreds of thousands of distinct CDR3 sequences, with approximately 14% found just once. Specimen: memory CD4+ T cells from blood. These TCRs come from a female donor in good health, serving as a healthy control. The CDR3 runs from the conserved cysteine through the conserved F or W. A D gene is named only where the DNA matches it firmly. The size entry is marked missing in some rows and otherwise reads once, few, many or a size class.

d_call clone_size j_call v_call cdr3_aa cdr3_nt
. . TRBJ1-1 TRBV2 CASSPEGGLGTEAFF TGTGCCAGCAGTCCAGAGGGAGGGTTAGGTACTGAAGCTTTCTTT
TRBD1 . TRBJ1-3 TRBV5-4 CASSLDGIAGQGLSGNTIYF TGTGCCAGCAGCTTGGACGGAATTGCCGGACAGGGCCTCTCTGGAAACACCATATATTTT
. few TRBJ1-1 TRBV7-9 CASSLGLGDTEAFF TGTGCCAGCAGCCTTGGGCTTGGGGACACTGAAGCTTTCTTT
. many TRBJ1-1 TRBV20-1 CSATPDRNTEAFF TGCAGTGCTACCCCGGACCGGAACACTGAAGCTTTCTTT
TRBD2 few TRBJ2-1 TRBV4-3 CASSQGRGYNEQFF TGCGCCAGCAGCCAAGGGCGGGGGTACAATGAGCAGTTCTTC
. . TRBJ2-4 TRBV28 CATLSQNIQYF TGTGCCACTCTAAGCCAAAACATTCAGTACTTC
. few TRBJ1-2 TRBV7-2 CAKKIGVDGYTF TGTGCCAAAAAAATTGGGGTGGATGGCTACACCTTC
TRBD1 . TRBJ2-1 TRBV28 CAGKDRVVEEQFF TGTGCCGGGAAGGACAGGGTGGTAGAAGAGCAGTTCTTC
TRBD1 many TRBJ2-7 TRBV9 CASSAPGQGYEQYF TGTGCCAGCAGCGCGCCGGGACAGGGATACGAGCAGTACTTC
. . TRBJ2-6 TRBV12-3/TRBV12-4 CASSSWRARVSGANVLTF TGTGCCAGCAGCTCCTGGAGGGCTAGGGTTTCTGGGGCCAACGTCCTGACTTTC
TRBD2 few TRBJ2-3 TRBV20-1 CSARVSGRVEDTQYF TGCAGTGCTAGAGTTAGCGGGAGAGTTGAAGATACGCAGTATTTT
TRBD1 . TRBJ1-3 TRBV28 CASSSDRVFRTIYF TGTGCCAGCAGTTCGGACAGGGTATTTCGGACCATATATTTT
TRBD1 few TRBJ1-1 TRBV5-5 CASSWGTANTEAFF TGTGCCAGCAGCTGGGGGACAGCTAACACTGAAGCTTTCTTT
. . TRBJ1-1 TRBV5-1 CASSLAGVGNTEAFF TGCGCCAGCAGCTTGGCCGGGGTCGGGAACACTGAAGCTTTCTTT
. many TRBJ2-3 TRBV29-1 CSSHFGTDTQYF TGCAGCTCCCATTTTGGCACAGATACGCAGTATTTT
. many TRBJ2-2 TRBV7-3 CASSLMGQNTGELFF TGTGCCAGCAGCTTAATGGGGCAGAACACCGGGGAGCTGTTTTTT
TRBD1 many TRBJ1-2 TRBV4-1 CASSQDPGQGALGYTF TGCGCCAGCAGCCAAGATCCGGGACAGGGGGCGCTTGGCTACACCTTC
TRBD2 . TRBJ2-7 TRBV6-5 CASRRTSGGNYEQYF TGTGCCAGCAGACGGACTAGCGGGGGGAATTACGAGCAGTACTTC
. few TRBJ2-5 TRBV7-9 CASSLASAGEETQYF TGTGCCAGCAGCTTAGCGTCGGCAGGGGAAGAGACCCAGTACTTC
. few TRBJ1-1 TRBV5-6 CASSLRGWDTEAFF TGTGCCAGCAGCTTGCGGGGGTGGGACACTGAAGCTTTCTTT
. few TRBJ1-1 TRBV5-1 CASSLVAAGNTEAFF TGCGCCAGCAGCTTAGTCGCGGCGGGGAACACTGAAGCTTTCTTT
. few TRBJ1-5 TRBV4-3 CASSQGLDQPQHF TGCGCCAGCAGCCAAGGCTTGGATCAGCCCCAGCATTTT
TRBD1 . TRBJ2-7 TRBV28 CASSHGTEPHEQYF TGTGCCAGCAGTCACGGGACAGAGCCTCACGAGCAGTACTTC
TRBD2 many TRBJ2-1 TRBV29-1 CSVEVADVAREPEQFF TGCAGCGTTGAAGTGGCGGACGTAGCGCGGGAGCCTGAGCAGTTCTTC
. many TRBJ2-7 TRBV5-1 CASSLGAGQYF TGCGCCAGCAGCTTGGGTGCGGGGCAGTACTTC
TRBD1 . TRBJ2-7 TRBV7-2 CASSSDRSLSYEQYF TGTGCCAGCAGCTCGGACAGGTCACTATCCTACGAGCAGTACTTC
TRBD2 few TRBJ2-1 TRBV18 CASSPLSLTSGGANEQFF TGTGCCAGCTCACCGCTATCCTTGACTAGCGGAGGTGCCAATGAGCAGTTCTTC
. few TRBJ2-1 TRBV18 CASSPSGLQFF TGTGCCAGCTCACCAAGCGGGCTGCAGTTCTTC
. . TRBJ2-3 TRBV20-1 CSARVPDGGDHNEQYF TGCAGTGCTAGAGTTCCTGACGGGGGCGACCACAATGAGCAGTATTTT
TRBD1 few TRBJ2-1 TRBV7-2 CASSSDRGRDEQFF TGTGCCAGCAGCTCAGACAGGGGAAGGGATGAGCAGTTCTTC
. few TRBJ2-5 TRBV10-3 CAINDRGGQETQYF TGTGCCATAAACGACAGAGGGGGACAAGAGACCCAGTACTTC
. many TRBJ2-2 TRBV29-1 CSVDRRDTGELFF TGCAGCGTTGACAGGAGGGACACCGGGGAGCTGTTTTTT
. many TRBJ2-1 TRBV15 CATSREPGRIWFF TGTGCCACCAGCAGAGAGCCGGGTCGGATCTGGTTCTTC
TRBD2 many TRBJ2-7 TRBV20-1 CSARVSMGGEQYF TGCAGTGCTAGAGTCTCGATGGGGGGGGAGCAGTACTTC
TRBD2 many TRBJ2-3 TRBV7-8 CASSLMALAGGTSTDTQYF TGTGCCAGCAGCTTAATGGCCCTAGCGGGAGGGACGAGCACAGATACGCAGTATTTT
. many TRBJ2-5 TRBV5-1 CASSVGQGETQYF TGCGCCAGCAGCGTGGGACAAGGAGAGACCCAGTACTTC
TRBD2 few TRBJ2-1 TRBV9 CASSVSGGEFDEQFF TGTGCCAGCAGTGTGAGCGGGGGAGAGTTCGATGAGCAGTTCTTC
. few TRBJ2-5 TRBV5-1 CASSLDSPRAETQYF TGCGCCAGCAGCCTCGACAGCCCCCGAGCGGAGACCCAGTACTTC
TRBD1 . TRBJ2-3 TRBV18 CASSQSRGTGSSDTQYF TGTGCCAGCTCACAATCGAGGGGGACAGGTAGCTCAGATACGCAGTATTTT
. few TRBJ1-2 TRBV10-3 CAISEDDRGYTF TGTGCCATCAGTGAGGATGATCGAGGCTACACCTTC
. few TRBJ2-1 TRBV28 CAIGGRENEQFF TGTGCCATCGGGGGCCGGGAGAATGAGCAGTTCTTC
TRBD1 . TRBJ1-1 TRBV6-2/TRBV6-3 CASSYPDRALNTEAFF TGTGCCAGCAGTTACCCAGACAGGGCGTTGAACACTGAAGCTTTCTTT
TRBD1 many TRBJ2-5 TRBV6-2/TRBV6-3 CAVRTGYETQYF TGTGCCGTCCGGACAGGGTACGAGACCCAGTACTTC
TRBD2 few TRBJ2-5 TRBV25-1 CASSEYESGSEKVDF TGTGCCAGCAGTGAATATGAGAGCGGGAGCGAAAAGGTGGACTTC